The TCR beta chain described here comes from a study of shared clonotypes between healthy human individuals. On the study more broadly: CD8 memory received one plate per donor, CD8 naive two, CD4 memory three and CD4 naive three.

Each PCR replicate from the sorted subsets contained about 210 ng DNA, which is about 30,000 T cell genomes. Some clones are missing from TCRdb's copy, which holds only in-frame ones; the method was immunoSEQ multiplex PCR. The top ten clones hold 0.89% of a sample with about 1.1 million clones, about 80% of them seen once. Study-wide points: Richness estimates generally favored naive over memory subsets.

Germline V lookup: CDR1 SNHLY, CDR2 FYNNEI. The CDR3 totals 17 residues. The junction had 7 bases not matched to a gene; V was cut back by 6 bases and J by 1 base. Points on this clone: Its antigen is still unknown.

Source material: memory CD4+ T cells from PBMCs. Described subset: CD45RA-negative fraction. This clonotype was sampled from a young man in good health. Some clones in this sample may be carry-over from other donors' samples. The chain carries TRBV2 and TRBJ2-6, with 9 bases lining up with TRBD1. The CDR3 bases are TGTGCCAGCAGAAAGGACAGGGGAGGGTCTGGGGCCAACGTCCTGACTTTC. As protein: CASRKDRGGSGANVLTF.